This record covers a single TCR beta chain. In the study's own analysis: Amplification of reference gene primers was used by the study to estimate nucleated cell counts. TCRdb keeps only in-frame clones here, not all; method: immunoSEQ multiplex PCR. Clone size and the V and J calls come from that table; the DNA yielded D and trimming. The sample holds around 270,000 clones, over 80% seen once. The sample comes from a study of blood T cell repertoires in COVID-19. Study information: Sites across the United States, Italy and Spain contributed samples from acute and convalescent COVID-19. The cDNA or gDNA used as material had been derived from T cells, B-cell-depleted T cells, or PBMCs.

V lost 2 bases and J lost 3, with 10 bases in between. Germline CDR1 reads MNHEY; CDR2 reads SMNVEV (reference sequence). The CDR3 loop spans 14 amino acids. The clonotype comes from a middle-aged woman who had recovered from COVID-19. The gene calls are TRBV27 and TRBJ2-5; D gene ambiguous. The sample was peripheral blood. CDR3 amino acids: CASSLNPLKETQYF. Written as DNA, the CDR3 is TGTGCCAGCAGTTTAAACCCACTTAAAGAGACCCAGTACTTC.